This T cell receptor beta chain was retrieved from a study of T cell clones after liver transplantation (dated by TCRdb to between 2018 and 2021). A note on the overall study: ITN030ST, the source of the samples, was a randomized trial that attempted immunosuppression withdrawal within 2 years of liver transplantation. After a pre-transplant mixed lymphocyte reaction, TCRbeta sequencing was used to pinpoint donor-reactive T cell clones, which were subsequently tracked in post-transplant blood. Third party-reactive TCRbeta sequences from pre-transplant MLRs were also identified as an antigen-independent comparator for donor-reactive sequences. Three of the eight recipients were HCV-positive; the others were transplanted for non-autoimmune, non-viral indications. No induction therapy was given to the subjects, and standard immunosuppression was administered until randomization at 12-24 months post-transplant. Tolerance was defined as complete immunosuppression withdrawal for at least one year with no rise in liver enzymes beyond twice the upper limit of normal. Blood samples were collected pre-transplant, pre-randomization before withdrawal, and post-randomization after either complete withdrawal or failed withdrawal. The study cohort included 8 liver transplant recipients, of whom 3 were classified as tolerant and 5 as non-tolerant.

Unstimulated PBMCs, after thawing, were stained for CD3, CD4 and CD8 and then FACS-sorted into CD3+CD4+ and CD3+CD8+ populations. Randomization to immunosuppression withdrawal applied to every one of the 8 studied subjects. Genomic DNA was isolated with the Qiagen DNeasy Blood and Tissue Kit. General findings and caveats noted by the study authors: Because no allograft tissue specimens were available, donor-reactive T cells may have migrated into the graft instead of being deleted. The conclusions were considered preliminary, being limited by small, heterogeneous patient numbers and non-standardized post-transplant time points. Circulating donor-reactive CD4 TCRbeta sequences fell significantly post-transplant in most of the 8 subjects, irrespective of tolerance or HCV status. When repertoire turnover was taken into account, detection of donor-reactive sequences was significantly reduced in 7 of 8 subjects for CD4 and in 8 of 8 subjects for CD8. In two subjects, low numbers of available donor cells limited the measurable donor-reactive repertoire. The decline in donor-reactive sequences exceeded the decline in third party-reactive sequences, suggesting partial antigen-specific deletion that was unrelated to withdrawal success.

Frozen genomic DNA underwent high-throughput TCRbeta CDR3 sequencing by immunoSEQ, including PCR amplification, mapping, bias correction and internal controls. Under the source paper's analysis protocol: Productive rearrangements were kept, and unique TCRbeta sequences were defined by CDR3 nucleotide sequence plus V and J gene. For a sequence to be called donor-reactive, it needed a frequency of at least 0.01% and at least 5-fold expansion in CFSE-low cells compared with unstimulated pre-transplant cells. Minimum frequency thresholds were set for each subject on the basis of the unstimulated sample with the lowest template count, so that a detection power of at least 90% was ensured. Jensen-Shannon divergence between the top 1000 TCRbeta sequences post-transplant and pre-transplant was used to measure repertoire turnover. Two-sided Fisher's exact tests were used to test for changes in how often donor-reactive sequences were detected. The source is immuneACCESS, and TCRdb retained only in-frame sequences with V and J called. Part of the clones is not carried over; for the studies checked, unresolved V genes explain less than half of this, and the remainder is unexplained. V, J and clone size are taken as reported in that table, and D and trimming were inferred from the DNA itself. The sample data list around 110,000 clones, and 90% of these were observed just once. Together, the top ten hold about 0.8% of the sample.

From cysteine to phenylalanine, the CDR3 is 14 amino acids long. Only the CDR3 region is kept as DNA, spanning 42 bases read in frame from base 1. CDR1 GTSNPN and CDR2 SVGIG are derived from the germline V gene (reference sequence). V and J are trimmed by 0 bases and 7 bases, and the gene matches miss 6 bases of the junction. With respect to this clone: What antigen it recognizes has not been identified. Base qualities are not provided; no much larger clone lies one nucleotide away.

The chain links TRBV30 with TRBJ2-7; TRBD2 lines up with 10 middle nucleotides. This receptor was identified in a human patient who received a liver transplant. It is possible that, after a transplant, some T cells come from the graft donor. Sequencing used CD4+ T cells from blood, obtained 12 months after liver transplant. The CDR3 region reads CAWSVGLAEGEQYF. The sequenced DNA: TGTGCCTGGAGTGTCGGACTAGCGGAGGGGGAGCAGTACTTC.